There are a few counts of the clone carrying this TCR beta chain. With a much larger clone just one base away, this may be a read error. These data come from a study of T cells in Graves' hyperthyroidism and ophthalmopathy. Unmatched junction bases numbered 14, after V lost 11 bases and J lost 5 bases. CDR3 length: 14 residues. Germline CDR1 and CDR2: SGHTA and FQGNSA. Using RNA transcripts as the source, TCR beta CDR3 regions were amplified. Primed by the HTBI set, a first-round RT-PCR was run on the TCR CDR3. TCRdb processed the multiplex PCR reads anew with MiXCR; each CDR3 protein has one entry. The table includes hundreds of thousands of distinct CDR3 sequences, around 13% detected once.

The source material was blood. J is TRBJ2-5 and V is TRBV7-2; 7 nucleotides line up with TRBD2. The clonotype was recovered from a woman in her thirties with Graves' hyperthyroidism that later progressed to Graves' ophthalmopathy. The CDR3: CADARGDRRETQYF. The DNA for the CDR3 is TGTGCCGACGCCCGGGGGGACCGGAGGGAGACCCAGTACTTC. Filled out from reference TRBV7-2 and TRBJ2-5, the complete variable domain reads GAGVSQSPSNKVTEKGKDVELRCDPISGHTALYWYRQSLGQGLEFLIYFQGNSAPDKSGLPSDRFSAERTGGSVSTLTIQRTQQEDSAVYLCADARGDRRETQYFGPGTRLLVL.